This T cell receptor (beta chain) came from a study of cytomegalovirus exposure and HLA in healthy donors. Study outcomes and limitations: A classifier reportedly called cytomegalovirus status with high sensitivity and specificity.

The CDR3 totals 16 residues. The germline V gene encodes CDR1 LNHDA and CDR2 SQIVND (reference sequence). The V and J ends lost 5 bases and 7 bases, in that order; junction bases with no gene match: 9. The primer mix had 60 Vbeta and 13 Jbeta primers. The protocol was immunoSEQ multiplex PCR, while the TCRdb copy is restricted to in-frame clones and leaves out a portion. The sample records 100,000 or so clones, 84% being singletons. As to this clone: Its antigen is currently unknown.

Input material: PBMCs. The chain couples TRBV19 to TRBJ1-6; 9 bases match TRBD1. This clonotype was obtained from a young woman in good health and CMV-seronegative. The CDR3 region has the DNA TGTGCCAGTAGTCTAATACAGGGGGCGCACAATTCACCCCTCCACTTT. This translates into CASSLIQGAHNSPLHF.